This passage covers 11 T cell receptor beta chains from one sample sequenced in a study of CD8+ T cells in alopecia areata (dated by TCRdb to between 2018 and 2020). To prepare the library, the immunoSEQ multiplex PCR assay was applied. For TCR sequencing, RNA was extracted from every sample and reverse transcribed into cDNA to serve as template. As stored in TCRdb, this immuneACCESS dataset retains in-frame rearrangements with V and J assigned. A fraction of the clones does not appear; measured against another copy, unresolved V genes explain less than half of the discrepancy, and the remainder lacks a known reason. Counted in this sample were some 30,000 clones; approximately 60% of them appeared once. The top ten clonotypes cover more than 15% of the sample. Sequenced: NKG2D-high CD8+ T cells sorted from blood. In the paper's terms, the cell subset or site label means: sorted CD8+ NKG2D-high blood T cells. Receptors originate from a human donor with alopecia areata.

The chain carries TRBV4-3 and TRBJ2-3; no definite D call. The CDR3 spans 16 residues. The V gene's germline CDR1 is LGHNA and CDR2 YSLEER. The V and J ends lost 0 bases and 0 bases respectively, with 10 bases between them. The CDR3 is CASSQDSSPSTDTQYF. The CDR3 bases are TGCGCCAGCAGCCAAGATTCGTCACCTAGCACAGATACGCAGTATTTT.

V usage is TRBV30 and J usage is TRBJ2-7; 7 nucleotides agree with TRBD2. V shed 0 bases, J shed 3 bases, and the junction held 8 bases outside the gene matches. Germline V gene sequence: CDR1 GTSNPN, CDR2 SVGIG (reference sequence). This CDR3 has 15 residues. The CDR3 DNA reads TGTGCCTGGAGTGTACCCTATAGCGGGCTCTACGAGCAGTACTTC. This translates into CAWSVPYSGLYEQYF.

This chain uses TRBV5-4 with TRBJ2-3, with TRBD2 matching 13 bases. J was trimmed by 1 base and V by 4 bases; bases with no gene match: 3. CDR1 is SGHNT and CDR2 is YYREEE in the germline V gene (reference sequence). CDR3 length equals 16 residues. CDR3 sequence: CASSTGLAGGTDTQYF. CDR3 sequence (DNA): TGTGCCAGCAGCACCGGACTAGCGGGAGGCACAGATACGCAGTATTTT.

CDR3 sequence (DNA): TGTGCCAGCAGTGGCCTTGTGAGTGGGACAGCAAGACAACAAGAGACCCAGTACTTC. Its protein product is CASSGLVSGTARQQETQYF. This rearrangement joins TRBV28 to TRBJ2-5; TRBD1 matches 7 bases. Per germline, CDR1 MDHEN and CDR2 SYDVKM. After removal of 5 bases from V and 2 bases from J, the junction contained 20 bases not matched to a gene. This CDR3 region has 19 residues.

CDR3 nucleotides: TGTGCCAGCACCCATCCGAGCTCCTACAATGAGCAGTTCTTC. As protein: CASTHPSSYNEQFF. The V call is TRBV5-4, the J call TRBJ2-1; D ambiguous. The V end lost 6 bases, the J end lost 0 bases, and 10 bases lay between the germline ends. The CDR3 length is 14 residues. Germline loops: CDR1 SGHNT, CDR2 YYREEE (reference sequence). The full variable domain, in which reference TRBV5-4 and TRBJ2-1 provide the parts outside the CDR3, is ETGVTQSPTHLIKTRGQQVTLRCSSQSGHNTVSWYQQALGQGPQFIFQYYREEENGRGNFPPRFSGLQFPNYSSELNVNALELDDSALYLCASTHPSSYNEQFFGPGTRLTVL.

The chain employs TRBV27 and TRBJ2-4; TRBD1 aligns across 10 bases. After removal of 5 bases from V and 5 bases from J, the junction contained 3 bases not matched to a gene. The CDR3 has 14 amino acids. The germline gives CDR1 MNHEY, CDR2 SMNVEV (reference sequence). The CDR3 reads CASSPGTGENIQYF. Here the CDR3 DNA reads TGTGCCAGCAGTCCAGGGACAGGGGAAAACATTCAGTACTTC.

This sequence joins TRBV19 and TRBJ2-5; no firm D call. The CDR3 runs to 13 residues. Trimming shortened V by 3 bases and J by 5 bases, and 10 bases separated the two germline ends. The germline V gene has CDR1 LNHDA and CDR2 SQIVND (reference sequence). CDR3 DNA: TGTGCCAGTAGTATTCAGGACCGCGAGACCCAGTACTTC. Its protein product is CASSIQDRETQYF.

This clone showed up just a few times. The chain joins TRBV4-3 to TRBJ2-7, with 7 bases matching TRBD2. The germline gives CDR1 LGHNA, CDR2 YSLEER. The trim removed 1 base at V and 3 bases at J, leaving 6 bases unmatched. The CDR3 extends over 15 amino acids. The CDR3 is CASSQGEGDYYEQYF. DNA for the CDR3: TGCGCCAGCAGCCAAGGGGAAGGGGACTACTACGAGCAGTACTTC.

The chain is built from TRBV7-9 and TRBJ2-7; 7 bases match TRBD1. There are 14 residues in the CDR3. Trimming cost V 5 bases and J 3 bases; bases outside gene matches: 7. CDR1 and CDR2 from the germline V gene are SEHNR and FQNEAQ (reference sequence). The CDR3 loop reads CASSEGGQDYEQYF. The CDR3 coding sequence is TGTGCCAGCAGCGAAGGAGGACAGGACTACGAGCAGTACTTC.

CDR3: CAWTLGTSEAFF. The CDR3 nucleotides read TGTGCCTGGACCCTAGGGACATCCGAAGCTTTCTTT. The chain uses TRBV30 and TRBJ1-1, with D perhaps matching TRBD1 (6 bases). Germline values: CDR1 GTSNPN, CDR2 SVGIG (reference sequence). V was pared by 4 bases and J by 8 bases, with 14 bases between. The CDR3 is 12 residues long.

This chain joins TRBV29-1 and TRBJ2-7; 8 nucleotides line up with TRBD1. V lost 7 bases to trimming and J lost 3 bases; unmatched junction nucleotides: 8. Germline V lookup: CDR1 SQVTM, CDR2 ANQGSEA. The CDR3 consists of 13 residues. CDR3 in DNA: TGCAGCGGCCGACAGGGGCCCAACTACGAGCAGTACTTC. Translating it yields CSGRQGPNYEQYF.